The clone carrying this T cell receptor (beta chain) was picked up many times. This sample was taken from a study of early T cells in non-severe SARS-CoV-2 infection. TCRdb re-analysed the 5' RACE reads in MiXCR, keeping a single row per CDR3 protein. The table has about 56,000 distinct CDR3 sequences, 10% seen once. The CDR3 has 14 amino acids. This chain joins TRBV21-1 and TRBJ2-3; the table assigns TRBD1, which was not confirmed against the DNA. TRBV21-1 has pseudogene status. Sample: whole blood. The TCR originated in an adult who was a healthcare worker with PCR-confirmed SARS-CoV-2 infection or an uninfected control (not recorded which). CDR3 residues: CASTRQAGTDTQYF. The CDR3 DNA reads as TGTGCCAGCACCCGACAGGCGGGCACAGATACGCAGTATTTT.